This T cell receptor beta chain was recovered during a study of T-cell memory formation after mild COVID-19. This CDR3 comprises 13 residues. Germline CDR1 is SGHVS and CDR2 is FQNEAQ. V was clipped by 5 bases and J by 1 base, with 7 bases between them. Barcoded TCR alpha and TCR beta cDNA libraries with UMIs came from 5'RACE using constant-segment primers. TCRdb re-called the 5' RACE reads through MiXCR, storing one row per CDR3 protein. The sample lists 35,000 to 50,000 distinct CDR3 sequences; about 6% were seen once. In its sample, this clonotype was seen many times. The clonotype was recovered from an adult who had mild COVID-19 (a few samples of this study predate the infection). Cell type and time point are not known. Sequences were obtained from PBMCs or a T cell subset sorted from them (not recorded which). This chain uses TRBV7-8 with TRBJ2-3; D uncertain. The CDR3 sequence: CASSPWGTDTQYF. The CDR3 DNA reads TGTGCCAGCAGCCCCTGGGGCACAGATACGCAGTATTTT.